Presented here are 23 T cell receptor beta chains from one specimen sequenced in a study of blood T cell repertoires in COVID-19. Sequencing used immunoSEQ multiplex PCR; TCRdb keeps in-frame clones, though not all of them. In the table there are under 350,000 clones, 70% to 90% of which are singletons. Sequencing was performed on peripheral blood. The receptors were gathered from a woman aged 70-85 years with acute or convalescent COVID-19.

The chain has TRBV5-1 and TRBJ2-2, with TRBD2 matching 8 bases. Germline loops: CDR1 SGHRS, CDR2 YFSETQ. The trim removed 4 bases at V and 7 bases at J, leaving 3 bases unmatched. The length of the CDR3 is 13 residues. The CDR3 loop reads CASSGTSYGELFF. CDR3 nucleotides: TGCGCCAGCAGCGGGACTAGTTACGGGGAGCTGTTTTTT.

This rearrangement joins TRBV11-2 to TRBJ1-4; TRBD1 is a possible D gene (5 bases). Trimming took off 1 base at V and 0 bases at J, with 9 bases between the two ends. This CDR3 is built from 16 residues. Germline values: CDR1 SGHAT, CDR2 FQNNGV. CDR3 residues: CASSLGQHATNEKLFF. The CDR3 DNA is TGTGCCAGCAGCTTAGGACAGCATGCAACTAATGAAAAACTGTTTTTT.

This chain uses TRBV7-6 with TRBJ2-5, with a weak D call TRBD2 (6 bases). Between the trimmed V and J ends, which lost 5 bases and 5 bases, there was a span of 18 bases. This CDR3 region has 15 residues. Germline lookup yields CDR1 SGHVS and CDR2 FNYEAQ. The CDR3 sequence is CASSPLAGVGETQYF. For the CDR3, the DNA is TGTGCCAGCAGCCCACTAGCCGGGGTCGGTGAGACCCAGTACTTC.

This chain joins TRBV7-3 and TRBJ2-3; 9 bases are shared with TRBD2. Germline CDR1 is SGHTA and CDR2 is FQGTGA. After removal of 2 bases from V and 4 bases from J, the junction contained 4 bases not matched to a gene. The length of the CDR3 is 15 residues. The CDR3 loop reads CASSLALAGSDTQYF. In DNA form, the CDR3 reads TGTGCCAGCAGCTTAGCCCTAGCGGGGTCAGATACGCAGTATTTT.

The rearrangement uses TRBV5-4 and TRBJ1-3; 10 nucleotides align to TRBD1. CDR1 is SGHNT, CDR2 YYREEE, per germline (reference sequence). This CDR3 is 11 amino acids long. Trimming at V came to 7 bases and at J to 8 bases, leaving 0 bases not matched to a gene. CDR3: CASDRGHTIYF. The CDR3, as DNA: TGTGCCAGCGACAGGGGGCACACCATATATTTT.

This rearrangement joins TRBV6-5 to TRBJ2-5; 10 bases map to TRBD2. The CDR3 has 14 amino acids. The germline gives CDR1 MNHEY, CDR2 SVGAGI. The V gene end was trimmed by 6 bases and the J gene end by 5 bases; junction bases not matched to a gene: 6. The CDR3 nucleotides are TGTGCCAGCAGGGCTAGCGGGGGAGGGGAGACCCAGTACTTC. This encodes CASRASGGGETQYF.

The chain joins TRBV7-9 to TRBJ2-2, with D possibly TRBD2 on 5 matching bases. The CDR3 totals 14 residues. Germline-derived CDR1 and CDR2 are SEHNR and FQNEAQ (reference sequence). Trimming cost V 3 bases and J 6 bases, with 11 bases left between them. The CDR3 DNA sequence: TGTGCCAGCAGCTTGACGGGGAAGGCCGGGGAGCTGTTTTTT. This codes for CASSLTGKAGELFF.

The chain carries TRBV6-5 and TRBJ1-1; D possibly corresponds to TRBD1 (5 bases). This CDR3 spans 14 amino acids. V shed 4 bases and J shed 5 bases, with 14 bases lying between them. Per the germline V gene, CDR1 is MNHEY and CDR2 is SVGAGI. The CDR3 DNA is TGTGCCAGCAGTTCGCAGGGCCTGGGAACTGAAGCTTTCTTT. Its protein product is CASSSQGLGTEAFF.

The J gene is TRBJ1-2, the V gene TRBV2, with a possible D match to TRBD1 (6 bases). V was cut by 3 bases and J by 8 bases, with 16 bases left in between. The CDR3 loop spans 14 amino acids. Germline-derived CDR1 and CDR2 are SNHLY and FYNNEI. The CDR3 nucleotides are TGTGCCAGCAGTGACGGGACAATTTTGGGAGGCTACACCTTC. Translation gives CASSDGTILGGYTF.

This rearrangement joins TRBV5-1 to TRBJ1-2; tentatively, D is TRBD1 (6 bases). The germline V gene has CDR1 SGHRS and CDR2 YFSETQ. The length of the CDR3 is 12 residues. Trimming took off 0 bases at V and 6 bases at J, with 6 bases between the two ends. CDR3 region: CASSLEGDGYTF. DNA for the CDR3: TGCGCCAGCAGCTTGGAGGGGGATGGCTACACCTTC.

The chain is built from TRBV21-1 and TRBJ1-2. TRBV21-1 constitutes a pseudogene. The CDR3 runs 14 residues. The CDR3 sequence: CASSKEPVNYGYTF. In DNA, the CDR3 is TGTGCCAGCAGCAAAGAACCGGTTAACTATGGCTACACCTTC.

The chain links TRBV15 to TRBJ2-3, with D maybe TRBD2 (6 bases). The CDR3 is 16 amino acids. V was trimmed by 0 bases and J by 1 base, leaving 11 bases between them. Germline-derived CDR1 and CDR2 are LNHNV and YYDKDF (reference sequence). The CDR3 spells CATSRDSRGGTDTQYF. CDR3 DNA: TGTGCCACCAGCAGAGATTCCCGCGGGGGCACAGATACGCAGTATTTT.

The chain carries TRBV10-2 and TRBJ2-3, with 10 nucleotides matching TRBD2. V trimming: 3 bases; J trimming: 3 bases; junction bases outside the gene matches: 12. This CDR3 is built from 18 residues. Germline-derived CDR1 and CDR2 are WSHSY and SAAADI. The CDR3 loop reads CASSDVAGGSSWTDTQYF. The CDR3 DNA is TGCGCCAGCAGTGATGTAGCGGGGGGATCTAGTTGGACAGATACGCAGTATTTT.

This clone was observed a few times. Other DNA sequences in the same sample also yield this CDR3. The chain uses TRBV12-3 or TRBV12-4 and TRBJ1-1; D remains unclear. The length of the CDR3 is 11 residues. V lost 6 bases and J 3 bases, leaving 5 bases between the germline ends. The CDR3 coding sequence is TGTGCCAGCAGCCCCGACACTGAAGCTTTCTTT. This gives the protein CASSPDTEAFF.

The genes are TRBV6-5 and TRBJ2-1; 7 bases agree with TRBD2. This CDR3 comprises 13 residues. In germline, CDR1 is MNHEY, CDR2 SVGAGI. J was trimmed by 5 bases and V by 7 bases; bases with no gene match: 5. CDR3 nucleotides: TGTGCCAGCATGGGGAGGGGAGACAATGAGCAGTTCTTC. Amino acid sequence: CASMGRGDNEQFF.

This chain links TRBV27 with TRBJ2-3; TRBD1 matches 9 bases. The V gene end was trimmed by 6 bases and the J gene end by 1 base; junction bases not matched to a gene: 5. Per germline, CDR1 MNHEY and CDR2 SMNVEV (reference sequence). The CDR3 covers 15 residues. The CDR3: CASRLGTGRTDTQYF. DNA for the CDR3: TGTGCCAGCAGATTGGGGACAGGGCGCACAGATACGCAGTATTTT.

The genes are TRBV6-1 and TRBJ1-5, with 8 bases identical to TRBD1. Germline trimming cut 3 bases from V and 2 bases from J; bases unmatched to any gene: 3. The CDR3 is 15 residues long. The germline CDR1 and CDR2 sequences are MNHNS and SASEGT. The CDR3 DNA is TGTGCCAGCAGTGATGCGGGACAGGGCAATCAGCCCCAGCATTTT. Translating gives CASSDAGQGNQPQHF.

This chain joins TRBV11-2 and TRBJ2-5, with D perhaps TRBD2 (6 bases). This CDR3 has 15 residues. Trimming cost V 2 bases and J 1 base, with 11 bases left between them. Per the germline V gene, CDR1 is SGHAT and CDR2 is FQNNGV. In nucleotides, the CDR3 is TGTGCCAGCAGCTTAAGTGACGGGGGCCAAGAGACCCAGTACTTC. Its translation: CASSLSDGGQETQYF.

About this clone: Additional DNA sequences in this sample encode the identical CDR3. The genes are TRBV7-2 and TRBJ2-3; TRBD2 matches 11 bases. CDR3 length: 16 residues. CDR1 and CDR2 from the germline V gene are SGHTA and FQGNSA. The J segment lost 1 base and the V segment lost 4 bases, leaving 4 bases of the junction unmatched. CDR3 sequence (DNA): TGTGCCAGCAGCTCCATAGCGGGGGGGGGCACAGATACGCAGTATTTT. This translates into CASSSIAGGGTDTQYF.

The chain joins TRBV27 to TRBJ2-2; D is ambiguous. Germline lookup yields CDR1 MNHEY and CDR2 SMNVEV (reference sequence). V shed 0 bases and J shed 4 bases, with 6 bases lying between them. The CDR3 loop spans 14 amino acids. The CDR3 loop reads CASSLSAPTGELFF. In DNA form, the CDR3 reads TGTGCCAGCAGTTTATCAGCACCCACCGGGGAGCTGTTTTTT.

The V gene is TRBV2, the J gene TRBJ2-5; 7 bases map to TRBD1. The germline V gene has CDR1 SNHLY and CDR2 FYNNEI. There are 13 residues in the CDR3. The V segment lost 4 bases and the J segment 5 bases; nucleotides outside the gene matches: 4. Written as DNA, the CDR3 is TGTGCCAGCAGTGCACAGGGGCAGGAGACCCAGTACTTC. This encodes CASSAQGQETQYF.

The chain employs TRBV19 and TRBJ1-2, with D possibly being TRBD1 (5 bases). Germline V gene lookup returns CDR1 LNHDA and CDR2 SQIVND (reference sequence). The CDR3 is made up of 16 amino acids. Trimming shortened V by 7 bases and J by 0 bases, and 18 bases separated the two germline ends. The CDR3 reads CASNALGGSANYGYTF. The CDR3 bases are TGTGCCAGTAACGCACTCGGGGGTTCTGCTAACTATGGCTACACCTTC.

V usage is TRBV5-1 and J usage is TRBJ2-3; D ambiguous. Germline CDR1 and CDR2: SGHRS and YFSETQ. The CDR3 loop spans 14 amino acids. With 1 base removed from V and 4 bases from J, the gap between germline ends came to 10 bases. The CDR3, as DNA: TGCGCCAGCAGCTTGAGGATCGAGGCAGATACGCAGTATTTT. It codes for CASSLRIEADTQYF.